The next 26 T cell receptor beta chains were all read from a single sample in a study of cytomegalovirus exposure and HLA in healthy donors. In the PCR, 60 Vbeta and 13 Jbeta primers were used. Assay: immunoSEQ multiplex PCR; the TCRdb copy retains only in-frame clones and omits some. Among roughly 200,000 clones listed, just over 75% were seen once. Sequenced input: PBMCs. These receptors came from a woman aged 60 to 75 in good health and CMV-seropositive.

The V gene is TRBV11-2, the J gene TRBJ2-7; 13 bases line up with TRBD2. The CDR3 runs to 16 residues. Unmatched junction bases numbered 7, after V lost 5 bases and J lost 3 bases. Germline V gives CDR1 SGHAT, CDR2 FQNNGV. The CDR3 reads CASSQEGLAGIYEQYF. CDR3 bases: TGTGCCAGCAGCCAAGAGGGACTAGCGGGGATCTACGAGCAGTACTTC.

The rearrangement joins TRBV11-2 to TRBJ2-5; D is perhaps TRBD2 (5 bases). CDR1 is SGHAT, CDR2 FQNNGV, per germline. Trimming removed 1 base at V and 8 bases at J, with 14 bases between. The CDR3 length is 14 residues. In DNA, the CDR3 is TGTGCCAGCAGCTTAGTAAGAGGGCTAGAAACCCAGTACTTC. Amino acid sequence: CASSLVRGLETQYF.

V usage is TRBV25-1 and J usage is TRBJ2-1; TRBD2 aligns across 10 bases. The CDR3 has 17 amino acids. Germline lookup yields CDR1 MGHDK and CDR2 SYGVNS. The ends lost 1 base at V and 1 base at J; junction bases unmatched: 4. The CDR3 loop is CASSELGSGRSYNEQFF. The CDR3 DNA reads TGTGCCAGCAGTGAATTAGGTAGCGGGAGGTCCTACAATGAGCAGTTCTTC.

The rearrangement links TRBV18 to TRBJ2-3; D gene unclear. Trimming removed 6 bases from V and 0 bases from J, with 10 bases in between. This CDR3 region has 14 residues. CDR1 and CDR2 from the germline V gene are KGHSH and LQKENI. Here the CDR3 reads CASSQSQSTDTQYF. DNA of the CDR3: TGTGCCAGCTCTCAGTCTCAAAGCACAGATACGCAGTATTTT.

The chain recombines TRBV2 with TRBJ1-2; D unresolved. V was cut by 2 bases and J by 9 bases, with 16 bases left in between. CDR1 SNHLY and CDR2 FYNNEI come from the germline V gene. CDR3 length: 14 amino acids. In DNA form, the CDR3 reads TGTGCCAGCAGTGAATTGAGCGGGGTTACTAGCTACACCTTC. Translation gives CASSELSGVTSYTF.

The chain combines TRBV28 with TRBJ2-1, with D possibly matching TRBD2 (6 bases). Trimming took off 1 base at V and 1 base at J, with 8 bases between the two ends. The CDR3 contains 15 residues. Germline V gene data show CDR1 as MDHEN and CDR2 as SYDVKM. The CDR3 DNA reads as TGTGCCAGCAGTTTATCGGGACTTTCCTACAATGAGCAGTTCTTC. Its translation is CASSLSGLSYNEQFF.

The chain employs TRBV5-1 and TRBJ2-3, with 7 bases matching TRBD2. CDR1 SGHRS and CDR2 YFSETQ come from the germline V gene. V shed 3 bases, J shed 0 bases, and the junction held 7 bases outside the gene matches. This CDR3 has 16 residues. CDR3 protein: CASSYGFGRSTDTQYF. The CDR3 bases are TGCGCCAGCAGCTATGGGTTCGGGAGGAGCACAGATACGCAGTATTTT.

J is TRBJ2-1 and V is TRBV5-6, with 14 positions matching TRBD2. The germline V gene has CDR1 SGHDT and CDR2 YYEEEE. The CDR3 has 18 amino acids. V lost 4 bases, J lost 0 bases, and 6 bases stayed unmatched. In DNA form, the CDR3 reads TGTGCCAGCAGCATCGGGACTAGCGGGAGAGGCTCCTACAATGAGCAGTTCTTC. As protein: CASSIGTSGRGSYNEQFF.

The V gene is TRBV14, the J gene TRBJ1-3, with TRBD1 as a possible D gene (5 bases). Trimming took off 1 base at V and 0 bases at J, with 13 bases between the two ends. There are 17 residues in the CDR3. Germline loops: CDR1 SGHDN, CDR2 FVKESK. CDR3 coding DNA: TGTGCCAGCAGCCAAGCGTTTGGGGCAGTCTCTGGAAACACCATATATTTT. This sequence encodes CASSQAFGAVSGNTIYF.

The V call is TRBV19, the J call TRBJ2-2; the match to TRBD2 covers 9 bases. The CDR3 is 16 amino acids. Germline CDR1 LNHDA, CDR2 SQIVND (reference sequence). The J segment lost 3 bases and the V segment lost 5 bases, leaving 7 bases of the junction unmatched. The CDR3 DNA follows: TGTGCCAGTAGTTCCACCGGCGGGAGGGACACCGGGGAGCTGTTTTTT. It is translated as CASSSTGGRDTGELFF. Using reference TRBV19 and TRBJ2-2 for the parts outside the CDR3, the full variable domain is DGGITQSPKYLFRKEGQNVTLSCEQNLNHDAMYWYRQDPGQGLRLIYYSQIVNDFQKGDIAEGYSVSREKKESFPLTVTSAQKNPTAFYLCASSSTGGRDTGELFFGEGSRLTVL.

The rearrangement links TRBV7-8 to TRBJ2-7, with 14 nucleotides matching TRBD2. The V gene's germline CDR1 is SGHVS and CDR2 FQNEAQ. The CDR3 is made up of 17 amino acids. The V gene end was trimmed by 1 base and the J gene end by 4 bases; junction bases not matched to a gene: 6. CDR3 bases: TGTGCCAGCAGCTTAGAGGAGGGACTAGCGGGGGATTACGAGCAGTACTTC. Amino acids: CASSLEEGLAGDYEQYF.

This chain connects TRBV29-1 to TRBJ2-1, with 12 bases matching TRBD2. CDR1 is SQVTM, CDR2 ANQGSEA, per germline. The CDR3 sequence is 15 residues long. The ends lost 0 bases at V and 6 bases at J; junction bases unmatched: 3. CDR3 sequence: CSVEEPGLAGNEQFF. The CDR3 nucleotides read TGCAGCGTTGAAGAGCCGGGACTAGCGGGCAATGAGCAGTTCTTC.

V gene TRBV7-3 combines with J gene TRBJ1-1; D not certain. The germline CDR1 and CDR2 sequences are SGHTA and FQGTGA. V dropped 2 bases and J dropped 4 bases, with 17 bases sitting between them. The CDR3 spans 16 residues. The CDR3 DNA reads as TGTGCCAGCAGCTTACGGAGTCTTGGGCGGGGCACTGAAGCTTTCTTT. As protein: CASSLRSLGRGTEAFF.

J is TRBJ2-7 and V is TRBV5-1; a possible D gene is TRBD1 (6 bases). In germline, CDR1 is SGHRS, CDR2 YFSETQ. CDR3 size: 17 residues. Trimming removed 0 bases at V and 2 bases at J, with 18 bases between. The CDR3 protein is CASSLAHRASTPYEQYF. The CDR3 DNA reads TGCGCCAGCAGCTTGGCGCACAGGGCCTCAACCCCCTACGAGCAGTACTTC.

The chain combines TRBV18 with TRBJ1-1; possible D gene TRBD1, 5 bases. V lost 6 bases and J lost 10, with 15 bases in between. The CDR3 covers 12 residues. Germline V gene lookup returns CDR1 KGHSH and CDR2 LQKENI. The CDR3 nucleotides are TGTGCCAGCTCCACGGTCGGAGGGGTAGCTTTCTTT. Protein product: CASSTVGGVAFF. The full variable domain, its missing parts supplied by reference TRBV18 and TRBJ1-1, is NAGVMQNPRHLVRRRGQEARLRCSPMKGHSHVYWYRQLPEEGLKFMVYLQKENIIDESGMPKERFSAEFPKEGPSILRIQQVVRGDSAAYFCASSTVGGVAFFGQGTRLTVV.

The chain carries TRBV10-1 and TRBJ2-7; 7 bases align to TRBD1. The CDR3 loop spans 13 amino acids. V shed 4 bases and J 3 bases; nucleotides not matched to a gene: 3. Germline CDR1 WNHNN, CDR2 SYGVQD (reference sequence). The CDR3 sequence: CASSGGQHYEQYF. The CDR3 DNA follows: TGCGCCAGCAGTGGGGGACAGCACTACGAGCAGTACTTC.

V and J are TRBV19 and TRBJ2-3; 12 positions match TRBD2. Looked up from germline, CDR1 is LNHDA and CDR2 is SQIVND (reference sequence). Trimming removed 8 bases from V and 4 bases from J; junction bases left unmatched: 10. The CDR3 extends over 16 amino acids. The CDR3 protein is CASANPTSGRPDTQYF. CDR3 nucleotide sequence: TGTGCCAGTGCCAATCCGACTAGCGGGAGACCAGATACGCAGTATTTT.

The rearrangement uses TRBV10-2 and TRBJ1-2; the D is unclear. This CDR3 contains 13 residues. Trimming took off 6 bases at V and 8 bases at J, with 16 bases between the two ends. Germline V gene sequence: CDR1 WSHSY, CDR2 SAAADI. In nucleotides, the CDR3 is TGCGCCAGCAGATCTGGAGGGCCAAGCGGCTACACCTTC. Translated, it gives CASRSGGPSGYTF.

The chain links TRBV19 to TRBJ1-2; D call uncertain. Looked up from germline, CDR1 is LNHDA and CDR2 is SQIVND (reference sequence). This CDR3 is 12 amino acids long. Trimming pared 3 bases from V and 6 bases from J, leaving 8 bases between. CDR3 region: CASSIYLDGYTF. CDR3 in DNA: TGTGCCAGTAGTATCTACCTAGATGGCTACACCTTC.

This clone was seen once. The chain is built from TRBV7-9 and TRBJ1-5; weak D call: TRBD1 (6 bases). Germline CDR1 reads SEHNR; CDR2 reads FQNEAQ (reference sequence). This CDR3 spans 15 amino acids. V was clipped by 1 base and J by 5 bases, with 12 bases between them. The CDR3 sequence: CASSLVGTSDQPQHF. The CDR3 nucleotides are TGTGCCAGCAGCTTAGTCGGGACATCCGATCAGCCCCAGCATTTT.

This clone turned up a few times. The rearrangement joins TRBV6-5 to TRBJ2-7; D perhaps matches TRBD2 (6 bases). Germline V gene sequence: CDR1 MNHEY, CDR2 SVGAGI. The CDR3 loop spans 15 amino acids. V gave up 1 base and J gave up 1 base, with 11 bases separating them. The CDR3 nucleotides read TGTGCCAGCAGTTACTGGGGGGTTGGGTCCTACGAGCAGTACTTC. Protein sequence: CASSYWGVGSYEQYF.

V is TRBV6-1 and J is TRBJ2-2, with TRBD1 matching over 7 bases. Germline assignment: CDR1 MNHNS and CDR2 SASEGT. The ends lost 3 bases at V and 7 bases at J; junction bases unmatched: 5. The CDR3 spans 14 residues. CDR3 sequence: CASSDRTGVGELFF. CDR3 DNA: TGTGCCAGCAGTGACCGGACAGGCGTCGGGGAGCTGTTTTTT.

This chain links TRBV30 with TRBJ2-7, with D perhaps TRBD1 (7 bases). The germline V gene encodes CDR1 GTSNPN and CDR2 SVGIG (reference sequence). This CDR3 is built from 13 residues. V was shortened by 7 bases and J by 4 bases, with 17 bases between the two germline ends. CDR3 residues: CAFQGGLVYEQYF. The CDR3, as DNA: TGTGCCTTCCAGGGGGGTTTAGTGTACGAGCAGTACTTC.

The chain joins TRBV28 to TRBJ1-2, with D possibly TRBD1 on 5 matching bases. The CDR3 is made up of 15 amino acids. Germline CDR1 is MDHEN and CDR2 is SYDVKM. Trimming left V 3 bases short and J 8 bases short, with 19 bases between. The CDR3 spells CASSFRGGGMRGYTF. CDR3 bases: TGTGCCAGCAGTTTCCGTGGGGGAGGGATGAGGGGCTACACCTTC.

A word on this clone: The same CDR3 arises from other DNA sequences in this sample as well. The chain links TRBV10-3 to TRBJ1-1; 7 positions agree with TRBD1. Unmatched junction bases numbered 11, after V lost 3 bases and J lost 13 bases. This CDR3 has 13 residues. CDR1 is ENHRY, CDR2 SYGVKD, per germline. CDR3 in DNA: TGTGCCATCAGTGACCCCTCGACAGGGTTGCTTTTCTTT. Its translation is CAISDPSTGLLFF.

The chain has TRBV4-1 and TRBJ2-4, with a weak D call TRBD2 (6 bases). Germline loops: CDR1 MGHRA, CDR2 YSYEKL. This CDR3 spans 20 amino acids. V lost 0 bases and J 0 bases, leaving 21 bases between the germline ends. In DNA form, the CDR3 reads TGCGCCAGCAGCCAAGATCGGAGTGGGGAGGATAAACTAGCCAAAAACATTCAGTACTTC. It specifies CASSQDRSGEDKLAKNIQYF.